These T cell receptor beta chains were read from a single sample in a study of CD8+ T cells in alopecia areata. Sequencing used immunoSEQ multiplex PCR; TCRdb keeps in-frame clones, though not all of them. This table holds approximately 100,000 clones, 40% to 55% found once. The sample was CD4+ T cells sorted from blood. The receptors come from a human donor with alopecia areata. CDR3s leave out the opening cysteine and the closing phenylalanine or tryptophan.

v_gene: TRBV6-5
CDR3aa: ASSRSYMGYT

v_gene: TRBV29-1
CDR3aa: SVATYRTDTQY

v_gene: TRBV30
CDR3aa: ASTLSGTSPF

v_gene: TRBV29-1
CDR3aa: SVVLGGGTADTQY

v_gene: TRBV2
CDR3aa: ASSPRPGELF

v_gene: TRBV5-4
CDR3aa: ASSLVASRVAF

v_gene: TRBV5-1
CDR3aa: ASSLRETQY

v_gene: TRBV28
CDR3aa: ASSSEFPYEQY

v_gene: TRBV5-1
CDR3aa: ASSLEANTQY

v_gene: TRBV28
CDR3aa: ASSSQGPVYEQY

v_gene: TRBV29-1
CDR3aa: SVVLQGSYGYT

v_gene: TRBV6-1
CDR3aa: ASRDHRAGTQY

v_gene: TRBV29-1
CDR3aa: SGEGHNTGELF

v_gene: TRBV28
CDR3aa: ATEGDAGGSYNSPLH

v_gene: TRBV7-6
CDR3aa: ASSKDSRVPLH

v_gene: TRBV29-1
CDR3aa: SVVFGSYEQY

v_gene: TRBV15
CDR3aa: ATSRDNGVDTQY

v_gene: TRBV4-3
CDR3aa: ASSSRTESEQF

v_gene: TRBV6-6
CDR3aa: ASSYSYDSNQPQH

v_gene: TRBV5-6
CDR3aa: ASSLVRISYEQY

v_gene: TRBV29-1
CDR3aa: SVLGGLAGTEQY

v_gene: TRBV29-1
CDR3aa: SGSWVKAEAF